The present entry profiles one TCR beta chain with its context. Other DNA sequences from this sample encode an identical CDR3 as well. The sample originates from a study of shared clonotypes between healthy human individuals. Libraries were prepared by immunoSEQ multiplex PCR; TCRdb keeps only in-frame clonotypes and omits some of them. The sample contains 2 million to 2.5 million clones, approximately 95% of which appear only once. Germline CDR1 and CDR2: LNHDA and SQIVND (reference sequence). Between the trimmed V and J ends, which lost 2 bases and 4 bases, there was a span of 6 bases. The CDR3 is 13 residues long.

V usage is TRBV19 and J usage is TRBJ1-5; D gene ambiguous. This sequence originates from a man younger than 30 in good health. Some clones in this sample may be carry-over from other donors' samples. Sequenced input: naive CD4+ T cells from PBMCs. Documented subset: CD45RA+ positively selected. CDR3 nucleotide sequence: TGTGCCAGTAGTATAAGAGGAAATCAGCCCCAGCATTTT. As protein: CASSIRGNQPQHF.